A single sample is the source of the 5 T cell receptor beta chains below, sequenced in a study of blood T cell repertoires in COVID-19. This table comes from immunoSEQ multiplex PCR, and its TCRdb copy is limited to in-frame clones, with some not included. The sample includes 200,000 or so clones, about 84% of them seen just once. The material sequenced was peripheral blood. These receptors came from a woman in her 30s with acute or convalescent COVID-19.

For the CDR3, the DNA is TGTGCCATCAGCGACAGGGGGAACACTGAAGCTTTCTTT. Protein: CAISDRGNTEAFF. The chain recombines TRBV10-3 with TRBJ1-1; 8 nucleotides align to TRBD1. CDR1 is ENHRY and CDR2 is SYGVKD in the germline V gene. J was trimmed by 1 base and V by 6 bases; bases with no gene match: 1. CDR3 size: 13 residues.

V and J are TRBV14 and TRBJ2-2; 9 bases map to TRBD2. Unmatched junction bases numbered 11, after V lost 0 bases and J lost 6 bases. Germline V gene data show CDR1 as SGHDN and CDR2 as FVKESK. The CDR3 loop spans 18 amino acids. The CDR3 spells CASSQDGWREGLAGELFF. CDR3 nucleotides: TGTGCCAGCAGCCAAGATGGATGGCGGGAGGGCCTCGCCGGGGAGCTGTTTTTT. The full variable domain, completed using reference TRBV14 and TRBJ2-2, is EAGVTQFPSHSVIEKGQTVTLRCDPISGHDNLYWYRRVMGKEIKFLLHFVKESKQDESGMPNNRFLAERTGGTYSTLKVQPAELEDSGVYFCASSQDGWREGLAGELFFGEGSRLTVL.

This clone was seen repeatedly, ten times or more. The chain combines TRBV9 with TRBJ2-5, with 13 bases identical to TRBD2. There are 16 residues in the CDR3. Unmatched junction bases numbered 10, after V lost 4 bases and J lost 7 bases. Germline CDR1 and CDR2: SGDLS and YYNGEE. In DNA, the CDR3 is TGTGCCAGCAGCCCTCCCGGGACTAGCGGGGTGGGGACCCAGTACTTC. It specifies CASSPPGTSGVGTQYF.

This clone was recorded only once. This rearrangement joins TRBV7-9 to TRBJ2-2; no firm D call. Between the trimmed V and J ends, which lost 5 bases and 5 bases, there was a span of 12 bases. CDR1 is SEHNR, CDR2 FQNEAQ, per germline (reference sequence). This CDR3 comprises 14 residues. CDR3 protein: CASSPSRQTGELFF. CDR3 bases: TGTGCCAGCAGCCCGAGCAGACAAACCGGGGAGCTGTTTTTT.

The chain employs TRBV19 and TRBJ1-5; the match to TRBD1 covers 7 bases. CDR1 LNHDA and CDR2 SQIVND come from the germline V gene (reference sequence). V trimming: 5 bases; J trimming: 2 bases; junction bases outside the gene matches: 6. This CDR3 contains 15 residues. The chain's CDR3 is CASSSGGTGNQPQHF. The CDR3 region has the DNA TGTGCCAGTAGTTCAGGGGGAACTGGCAATCAGCCCCAGCATTTT.